Listed below are T cell receptor beta chains from one sample, sequenced in a study of blood T cell repertoires in COVID-19. Measured with immunoSEQ multiplex PCR; TCRdb has only the in-frame clones, and not every one. Of some 190,000 clones listed, more than 75% are singletons. What was sequenced was PBMCs or T cells enriched from blood (not recorded which). These receptors were collected from a man aged 55 to 70 who had been exposed to COVID-19. The CDR3 runs from the conserved cysteine through the conserved F or W. The order of the fields is D gene, V gene, J gene, clone size, CDR3 DNA, CDR3 protein. D genes are given only for firm matches. Clone size is given for some rows only: seen once, a few or many times, or a class if the clone is expanded.

>TRBD2|TRBV14|TRBJ2-3|once
TGTGCCAGCAGCCAGGGAGTATCGGCTAGCGGGAGTCGCACAGATACGCAGTATTTT
CASSQGVSASGSRTDTQYF
>-|TRBV7-9|TRBJ2-5|-
TGTGCCAGCAGCTCCTATCAAGAGACCCAGTACTTC
CASSSYQETQYF
>-|TRBV6-1|TRBJ1-1|-
TGTGCCAGCAGTGAAGGTGGGGGCAAAACTGAAGCTTTCTTT
CASSEGGGKTEAFF
>TRBD2|TRBV6-6|TRBJ2-2|-
TGTGCCAGCAGTCCTGCTAACCGACTAGCGGCCCAAAACACCGGGGAGCTGTTTTTT
CASSPANRLAAQNTGELFF
>-|TRBV29-1|TRBJ2-2|-
TGCAGCGTTGCAGTATTCAGGGAGCTGTTTTTT
CSVAVFRELFF
>TRBD1|TRBV28|TRBJ2-1|-
TGTGCCAGCAGTCGGACAGGCAAGCAGTTCTTC
CASSRTGKQFF
>TRBD1|TRBV5-1|TRBJ1-1|-
TGCGCCAGCAGCACCGGGACAGGGGTGACTGAAGCTTTCTTT
CASSTGTGVTEAFF
>-|TRBV24-1|TRBJ2-5|-
TGTGCCACCAGTGATTTAAGGCCAGGGGAGACCCAGTACTTC
CATSDLRPGETQYF
>-|TRBV27|TRBJ1-3|-
TGTGCCAGCAGTCCGGCCGGGAGCTCTGGAAACACCATATATTTT
CASSPAGSSGNTIYF
>-|TRBV19|TRBJ2-3|-
TGTGCCACTAATGGCGCGGACCAGAGGGGGACAGATACGCAGTATTTT
CATNGADQRGTDTQYF
>TRBD1|TRBV6-5|TRBJ2-5|-
TGTGCCAGCAGTTACGGAACAGGGGAAGGAGGAGAGACCCAGTACTTC
CASSYGTGEGGETQYF
>-|TRBV7-2|TRBJ2-2|-
TGTGCCAGCAGCTTAGCGACAGAATACACCGGGGAGCTGTTTTTT
CASSLATEYTGELFF
>-|TRBV7-6|TRBJ1-3|-
TGTGCCAGCAGCTTCGGCGGCTCTGGAAACACCATATATTTT
CASSFGGSGNTIYF
>TRBD1|TRBV2|TRBJ1-2|-
TGTGCCAGCAGTCGGGACAGGCCAGCTAACTATGGCTACACCTTC
CASSRDRPANYGYTF
>TRBD2|TRBV30|TRBJ2-5|-
TGTGCCTGGGCTAGCGGACTAGCGGGAGGGCAGGAGACCCAGTACTTC
CAWASGLAGGQETQYF
>-|TRBV7-3|TRBJ2-4|-
TGTGCCAGCAGCCCCGCCCTGGGAGACATTCAGTACTTC
CASSPALGDIQYF
>TRBD1|TRBV9|TRBJ2-2|-
TGTGCCAGCAGCGTAGGGGACAGGGGAGCGAACACCGGGGAGCTGTTTTTT
CASSVGDRGANTGELFF